The rows below give T cell receptor beta chains drawn from one sample of a study of blood T cell repertoires in COVID-19. TCRdb's table, derived via immunoSEQ multiplex PCR, lists solely in-frame clones and lacks some. This sample has over 200,000 clones, with about 83% found just once. Sequencing used peripheral blood. The origin of the receptors is a man aged 35 to 55 with active or convalescent COVID-19. The CDR3 runs from the conserved cysteine through the conserved F or W. The D gene is left open where the match is weak.

CDR3 protein: CASSSTTSGKPSTDTQYF
CDR3 length: 18
D gene: TRBD2
V gene: TRBV7-2
J gene: TRBJ2-3

CDR3 protein: CAWSRGTGNNQPQHF
CDR3 length: 15
D gene: TRBD1
V gene: TRBV30
J gene: TRBJ1-5

CDR3 protein: CASTGGGAYAGELFF
CDR3 length: 15
D gene: TRBD2
V gene: TRBV19
J gene: TRBJ2-2

CDR3 protein: CASSIDHGADDTEAFF
CDR3 length: 16
D gene: -
V gene: TRBV19
J gene: TRBJ1-1

CDR3 protein: CASSPGQGRPGNTIYF
CDR3 length: 16
D gene: TRBD1
V gene: TRBV27
J gene: TRBJ1-3

CDR3 protein: CASTRIELNTEAFF
CDR3 length: 14
D gene: -
V gene: TRBV6-6
J gene: TRBJ1-1

CDR3 protein: CAGRRQGDTEAFF
CDR3 length: 13
D gene: TRBD1
V gene: TRBV12-3/TRBV12-4
J gene: TRBJ1-1

CDR3 protein: CAWSGGDGNQPQHF
CDR3 length: 14
D gene: -
V gene: TRBV30
J gene: TRBJ1-5

CDR3 protein: CASSLVTRLAGKSYEQYF
CDR3 length: 18
D gene: TRBD2
V gene: TRBV18
J gene: TRBJ2-7

CDR3 protein: CASSWDSTYEQYF
CDR3 length: 13
D gene: TRBD1
V gene: TRBV19
J gene: TRBJ2-7

CDR3 protein: CASSGGEDTQYF
CDR3 length: 12
D gene: -
V gene: TRBV9
J gene: TRBJ2-3

CDR3 protein: CASSITGGQTDTQYF
CDR3 length: 15
D gene: TRBD1
V gene: TRBV19
J gene: TRBJ2-3

CDR3 protein: CASSQGTAQETQYF
CDR3 length: 14
D gene: -
V gene: TRBV3-1/TRBV3-2
J gene: TRBJ2-5

CDR3 protein: CASSNRDRGFQPNQPQHF
CDR3 length: 18
D gene: TRBD1
V gene: TRBV19
J gene: TRBJ1-5

CDR3 protein: CAISESTGNYGYTF
CDR3 length: 14
D gene: -
V gene: TRBV10-3
J gene: TRBJ1-2

CDR3 protein: CASNSISGTGNTIYF
CDR3 length: 15
D gene: -
V gene: TRBV5-6
J gene: TRBJ1-3

CDR3 protein: CASSEARGTEAFF
CDR3 length: 13
D gene: -
V gene: TRBV6-1
J gene: TRBJ1-1

CDR3 protein: CASSFQGAGNIQYF
CDR3 length: 14
D gene: TRBD1
V gene: TRBV5-1
J gene: TRBJ2-4

CDR3 protein: CASSPLSGGLDTEAFF
CDR3 length: 16
D gene: -
V gene: TRBV19
J gene: TRBJ1-1

CDR3 protein: CASSIAGGLEQPQHF
CDR3 length: 15
D gene: -
V gene: TRBV19
J gene: TRBJ1-5

CDR3 protein: CAWGTGLETQYF
CDR3 length: 12
D gene: TRBD1
V gene: TRBV30
J gene: TRBJ2-5

CDR3 protein: CAIRDPQQGNTGELFF
CDR3 length: 16
D gene: -
V gene: TRBV10-3
J gene: TRBJ2-2

CDR3 protein: CSVGFRSEQFF
CDR3 length: 11
D gene: -
V gene: TRBV29-1
J gene: TRBJ2-1

CDR3 protein: CASRGGPLSNQPQHF
CDR3 length: 15
D gene: -
V gene: TRBV6-6
J gene: TRBJ1-5

CDR3 protein: CASSAGTGPHEQYF
CDR3 length: 14
D gene: TRBD1
V gene: TRBV5-1
J gene: TRBJ2-7

CDR3 protein: CASMDTGGGSGDTIYF
CDR3 length: 16
D gene: TRBD1
V gene: TRBV5-1
J gene: TRBJ1-3

CDR3 protein: CASSLGTDYGYTF
CDR3 length: 13
D gene: -
V gene: TRBV7-2
J gene: TRBJ1-2

CDR3 protein: CASSLFPPRANYGYTF
CDR3 length: 16
D gene: -
V gene: TRBV19
J gene: TRBJ1-2

CDR3 protein: CATSDQDSSPNEQFF
CDR3 length: 15
D gene: -
V gene: TRBV24-1
J gene: TRBJ2-1

CDR3 protein: CASSQDRGGNSNQPQHF
CDR3 length: 17
D gene: TRBD1
V gene: TRBV4-1
J gene: TRBJ1-5

CDR3 protein: CASSAGVLGYTF
CDR3 length: 12
D gene: -
V gene: TRBV4-2
J gene: TRBJ1-2

CDR3 protein: CASRPGDRSNYGYTF
CDR3 length: 15
D gene: TRBD1
V gene: TRBV28
J gene: TRBJ1-2

CDR3 protein: CASSLSTGIDYEQYF
CDR3 length: 15
D gene: -
V gene: TRBV27
J gene: TRBJ2-7

CDR3 protein: CASSSPSGTGDTGELFF
CDR3 length: 17
D gene: -
V gene: TRBV7-9
J gene: TRBJ2-2

CDR3 protein: CASSAPGQGAYEQYF
CDR3 length: 15
D gene: TRBD1
V gene: TRBV6-5
J gene: TRBJ2-7

CDR3 protein: CASSLVADRGRTEAFF
CDR3 length: 16
D gene: TRBD1
V gene: TRBV7-2
J gene: TRBJ1-1

CDR3 protein: CASSIDRDTEAFF
CDR3 length: 13
D gene: -
V gene: TRBV19
J gene: TRBJ1-1

CDR3 protein: CASSRDSDEQYF
CDR3 length: 12
D gene: -
V gene: TRBV12-3/TRBV12-4
J gene: TRBJ2-7